The rows below give T cell receptor beta chains drawn from one sample of a study of cytomegalovirus exposure and HLA in healthy donors. Repertoires were generated with immunoSEQ multiplex PCR, while TCRdb's copy carries only in-frame clones and drops some. The repertoire holds 100,000 to 150,000 clones, with around 71% as singletons. Sequencing was performed on PBMCs. The receptors derive from a woman aged 55-70 years in good health and CMV-seropositive. The CDR3 runs from the conserved cysteine through the conserved F or W. A D gene is named only where the DNA matches it firmly.

D gene	V gene	J gene	CDR3 protein
TRBD1	TRBV13	TRBJ1-2	CASSFGRDRAGYTF
NA	TRBV14	TRBJ1-6	CASSQVYAGGRSPLHF
TRBD1	TRBV18	TRBJ1-5	CASSPSGTGQYSNQPQHF
NA	TRBV13	TRBJ2-5	CASSLGWRLQETQYF
NA	TRBV28	TRBJ1-6	CASIPGGSPSPLHF
TRBD2	TRBV19	TRBJ2-1	CASSRGGASGGADGQFF
TRBD1	TRBV18	TRBJ2-3	CASTGQESTDTQYF
NA	TRBV10-3	TRBJ1-6	CAITVSGSPLHF
TRBD1	TRBV18	TRBJ2-1	CASSPMGDSSYNEQFF
TRBD2	TRBV9	TRBJ2-3	CASSVPRRGASDTQYF
NA	TRBV7-9	TRBJ2-1	CASSSPGGIYNEQFF
NA	TRBV5-1	TRBJ2-3	CASSPGTSTDTQYF
NA	TRBV18	NA	CASSPPRAYEQYF
NA	TRBV6-4	TRBJ1-1	CATAQDTGTPNTEAFF
NA	TRBV10-3	TRBJ2-7	CAISERTGHYEQYF
NA	TRBV10-3	TRBJ2-2	CAIRTGSGELFF
NA	TRBV6-5	TRBJ2-7	CASSYRQATYEQYF